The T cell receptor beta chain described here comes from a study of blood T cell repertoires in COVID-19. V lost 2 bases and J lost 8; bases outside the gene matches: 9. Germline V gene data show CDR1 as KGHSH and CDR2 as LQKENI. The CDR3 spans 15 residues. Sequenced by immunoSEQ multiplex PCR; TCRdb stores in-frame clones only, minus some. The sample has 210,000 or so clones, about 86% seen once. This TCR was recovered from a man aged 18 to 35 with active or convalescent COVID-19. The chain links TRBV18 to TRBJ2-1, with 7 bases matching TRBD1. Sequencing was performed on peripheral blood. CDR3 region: CASSPDRVLDDEQFF. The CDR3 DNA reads TGTGCCAGCTCACCAGACAGGGTACTGGATGATGAGCAGTTCTTC. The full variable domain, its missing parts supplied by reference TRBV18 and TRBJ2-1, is NAGVMQNPRHLVRRRGQEARLRCSPMKGHSHVYWYRQLPEEGLKFMVYLQKENIIDESGMPKERFSAEFPKEGPSILRIQQVVRGDSAAYFCASSPDRVLDDEQFFGPGTRLTVL.